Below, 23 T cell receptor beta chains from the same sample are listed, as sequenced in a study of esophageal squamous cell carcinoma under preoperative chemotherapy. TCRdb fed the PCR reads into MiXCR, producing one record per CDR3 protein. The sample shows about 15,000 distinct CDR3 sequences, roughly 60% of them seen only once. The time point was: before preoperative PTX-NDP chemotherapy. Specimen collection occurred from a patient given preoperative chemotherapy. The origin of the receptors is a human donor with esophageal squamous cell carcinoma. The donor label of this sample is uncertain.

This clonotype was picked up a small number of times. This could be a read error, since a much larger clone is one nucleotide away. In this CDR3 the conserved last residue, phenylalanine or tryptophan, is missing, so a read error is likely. CDR3 in amino acids: CASSLSGGSSYNEQYL. CDR3 DNA: TGTGCCAGCAGCTTAAGCGGGGGTAGCTCCTACAATGAGCAGTACTTA. The gene calls are TRBV7-3 and TRBJ2-1, with TRBD2 matching 7 bases. The DNA end is more similar to TRBJ2-7, so the J call may be wrong. Germline values: CDR1 SGHTA, CDR2 FQGTGA. The CDR3 runs 16 residues.

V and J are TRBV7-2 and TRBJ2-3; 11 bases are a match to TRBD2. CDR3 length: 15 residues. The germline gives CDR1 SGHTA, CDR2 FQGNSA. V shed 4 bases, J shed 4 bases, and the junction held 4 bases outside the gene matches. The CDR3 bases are TGTGCCAGCAGCTCGACTAGCGGGAACGCAGATACGCAGTATTTT. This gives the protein CASSSTSGNADTQYF.

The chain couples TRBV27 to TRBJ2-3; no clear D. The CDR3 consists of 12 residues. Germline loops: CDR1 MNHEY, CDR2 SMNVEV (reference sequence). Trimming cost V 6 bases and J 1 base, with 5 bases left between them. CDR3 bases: TGTGCCAGCAGCTTAGGCACAGATACGCAGTATTTT. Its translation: CASSLGTDTQYF.

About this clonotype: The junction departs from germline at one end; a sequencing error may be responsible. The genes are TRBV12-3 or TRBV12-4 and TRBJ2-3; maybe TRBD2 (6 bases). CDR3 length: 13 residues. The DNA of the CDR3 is TGCGCCAGCGGGTTAGGGGAGCCGAACACTCAGTATTTC. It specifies CASGLGEPNTQYF.

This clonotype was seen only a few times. CDR3 sequence: CASTSDSYNEQFF. The DNA for the CDR3 is TGTGCCAGCACGTCTGATTCCTACAATGAGCAGTTCTTC. The chain carries TRBV6-1 and TRBJ2-1; D remains unclear. Per the germline V gene, CDR1 is MNHNS and CDR2 is SASEGT. V was pared by 7 bases and J by 1 base, with 8 bases between. CDR3 length: 13 residues.

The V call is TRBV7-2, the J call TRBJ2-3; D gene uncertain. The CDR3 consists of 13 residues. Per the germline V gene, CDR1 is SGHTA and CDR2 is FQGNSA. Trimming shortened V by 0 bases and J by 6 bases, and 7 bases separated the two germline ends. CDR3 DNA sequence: TGTGCCAGCAGCTTAGCTCCACAGGATACGCAGTATTTT. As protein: CASSLAPQDTQYF.

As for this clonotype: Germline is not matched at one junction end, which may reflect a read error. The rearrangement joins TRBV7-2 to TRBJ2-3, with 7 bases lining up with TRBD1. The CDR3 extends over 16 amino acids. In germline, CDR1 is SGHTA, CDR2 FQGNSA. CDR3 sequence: CASRGEGGRSPDTQYF. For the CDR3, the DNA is TGTGCCAGCAGGGGGGAAGGGGGCAGGTCCCCAGATACGCAGTATTTC.

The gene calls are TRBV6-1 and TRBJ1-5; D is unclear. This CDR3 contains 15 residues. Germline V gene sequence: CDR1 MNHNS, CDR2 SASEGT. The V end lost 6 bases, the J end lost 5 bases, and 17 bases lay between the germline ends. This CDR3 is CASSSRALQHQPQHF. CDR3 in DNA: TGTGCCAGCAGCTCGAGGGCCCTTCAACATCAGCCCCAGCATTTT.

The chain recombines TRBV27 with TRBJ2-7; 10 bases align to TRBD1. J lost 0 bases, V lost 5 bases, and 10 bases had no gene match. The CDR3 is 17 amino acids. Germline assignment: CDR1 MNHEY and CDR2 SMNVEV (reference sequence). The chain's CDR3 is CASSINAGQGSSYEQYF. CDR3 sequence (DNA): TGTGCCAGCAGTATCAACGCGGGACAGGGGAGCTCCTACGAGCAGTACTTC.

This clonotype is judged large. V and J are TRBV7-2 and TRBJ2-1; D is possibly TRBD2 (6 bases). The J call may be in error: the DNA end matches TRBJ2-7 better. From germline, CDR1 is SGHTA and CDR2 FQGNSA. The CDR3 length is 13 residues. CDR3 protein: CASSWDFPYEQYF. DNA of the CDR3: TGTGCCAGCAGCTGGGACTTTCCCTACGAGCAGTACTTC.

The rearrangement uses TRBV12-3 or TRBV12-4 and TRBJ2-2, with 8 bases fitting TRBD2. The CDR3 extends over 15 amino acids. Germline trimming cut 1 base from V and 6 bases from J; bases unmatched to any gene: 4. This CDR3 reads CASSLGGTSPGELFF. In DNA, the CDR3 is TGTGCCAGCAGTTTAGGTGGGACTAGTCCCGGGGAGCTGTTTTTT.

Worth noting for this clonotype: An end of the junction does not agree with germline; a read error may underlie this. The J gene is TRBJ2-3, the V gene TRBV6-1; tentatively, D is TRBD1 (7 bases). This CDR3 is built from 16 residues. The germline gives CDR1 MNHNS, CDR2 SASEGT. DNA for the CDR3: TGTGCCAACAGTCGCAACCAGGGGGGCGGGGCAGAGACGCAGTATTTT. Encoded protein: CANSRNQGGGAETQYF.

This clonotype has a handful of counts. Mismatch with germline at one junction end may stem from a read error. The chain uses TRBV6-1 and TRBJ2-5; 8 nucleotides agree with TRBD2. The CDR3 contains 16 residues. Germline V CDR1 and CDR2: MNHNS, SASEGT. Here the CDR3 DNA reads TGTGCCAGCAGGGGCAACGGGGGGGGCGACGCAGAGACGCAGTATTTC. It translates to CASRGNGGGDAETQYF.

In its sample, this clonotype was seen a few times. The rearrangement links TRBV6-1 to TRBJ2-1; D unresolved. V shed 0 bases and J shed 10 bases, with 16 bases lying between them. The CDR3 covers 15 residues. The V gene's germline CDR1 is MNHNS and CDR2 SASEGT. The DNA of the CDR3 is TGTGCCAGCAGTGAAGCAGCAACAAGCTCCTACGAGCAGTTCTTC. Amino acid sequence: CASSEAATSSYEQFF.

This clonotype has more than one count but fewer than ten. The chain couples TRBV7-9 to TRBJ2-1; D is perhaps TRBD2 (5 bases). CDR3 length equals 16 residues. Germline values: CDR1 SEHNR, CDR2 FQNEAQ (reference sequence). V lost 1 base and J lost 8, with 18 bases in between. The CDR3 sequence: CASSLGRGLVRHEQFF. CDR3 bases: TGTGCCAGCAGCTTAGGCCGTGGACTGGTTAGGCATGAGCAGTTCTTC.

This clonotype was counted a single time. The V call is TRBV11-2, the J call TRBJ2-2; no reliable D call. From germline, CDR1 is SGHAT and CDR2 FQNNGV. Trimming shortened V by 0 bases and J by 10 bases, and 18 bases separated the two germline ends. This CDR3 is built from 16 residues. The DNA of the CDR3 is TGTGCCAGCAGCTTAGATGAGGCTGTCCCCACAGAGGAGCTGTTTTTT. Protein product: CASSLDEAVPTEELFF.

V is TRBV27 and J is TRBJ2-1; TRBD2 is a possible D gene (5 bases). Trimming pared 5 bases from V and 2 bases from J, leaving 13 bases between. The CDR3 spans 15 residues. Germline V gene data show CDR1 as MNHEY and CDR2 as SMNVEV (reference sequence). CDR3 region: CASSDLAQTYNEQFF. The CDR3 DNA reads TGTGCCAGCAGTGATCTAGCCCAAACCTACAATGAGCAGTTCTTC.

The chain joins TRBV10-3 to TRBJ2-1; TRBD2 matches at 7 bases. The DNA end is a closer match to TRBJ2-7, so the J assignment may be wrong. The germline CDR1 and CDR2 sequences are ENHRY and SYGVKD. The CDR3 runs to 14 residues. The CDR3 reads CAGVGGGDQETQYF. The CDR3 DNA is TGTGCGGGGGTTGGGGGGGGTGACCAAGAGACGCAGTACTTC.

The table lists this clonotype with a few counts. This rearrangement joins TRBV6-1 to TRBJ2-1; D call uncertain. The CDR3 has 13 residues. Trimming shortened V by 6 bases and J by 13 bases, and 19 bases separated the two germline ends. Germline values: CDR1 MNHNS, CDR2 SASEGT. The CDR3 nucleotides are TGTGCCAGCAGCGCCTCCCTTCAAGAGACCCAGTTCTTC. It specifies CASSASLQETQFF.

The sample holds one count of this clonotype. CDR3 residues: CASSVHQNGGTYEQYF. The DNA for the CDR3 is TGTGCCAGCAGTGTTCACCAAAACGGGGGAACATACGAGCAGTACTTC. The chain carries TRBV6-1 and TRBJ2-5; possible D gene TRBD2, 6 bases. The DNA end is more similar to TRBJ2-7, so the J call may be wrong. The CDR3 totals 16 residues. Per germline, CDR1 MNHNS and CDR2 SASEGT.

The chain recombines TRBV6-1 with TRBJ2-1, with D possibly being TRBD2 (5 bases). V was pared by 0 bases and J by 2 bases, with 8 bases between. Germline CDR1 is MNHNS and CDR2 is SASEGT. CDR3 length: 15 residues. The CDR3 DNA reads TGTGCCAGCAGTGAAGCGCTCGGGACCTACAATGAGCAGTTCTTC. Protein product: CASSEALGTYNEQFF.

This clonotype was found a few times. CDR3 protein: CASSYFSISGANVLTF. CDR3 nucleotides: TGTGCCAGCAGTTACTTCAGTATCTCTGGGGCCAACGTCCTGACTTTC. The rearrangement uses TRBV6-5 and TRBJ2-6; D call uncertain. There are 16 residues in the CDR3. Germline V gene sequence: CDR1 MNHEY, CDR2 SVGAGI. The germline V and J ends were trimmed by 1 base and 0 bases, with 7 bases remaining between them.

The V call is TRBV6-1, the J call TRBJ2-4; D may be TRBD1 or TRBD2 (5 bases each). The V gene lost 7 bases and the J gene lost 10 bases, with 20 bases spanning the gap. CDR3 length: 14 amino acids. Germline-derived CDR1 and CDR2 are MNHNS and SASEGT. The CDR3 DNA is TGTGCCAGCACGGGGCCGAGAGGCACAAATATTCAGTACTTC. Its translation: CASTGPRGTNIQYF.